Following are 24 T cell receptor beta chains from one sample sequenced in a study of blood T cells in healthy people across ages. A second roughly 7 to 12 cycle PCR used barcoded and J-beta primers. Using its own MiXCR run on the 5' RACE reads, TCRdb lists one record per CDR3 protein. The sample lists about 730,000 distinct CDR3 sequences; 40% to 45% were seen once. The sample was blood. Receptor source: a woman in her sixties or seventies in good health.

As to this clonotype: One end of the junction does not line up with germline, which may come from a read error. The chain recombines TRBV28 with TRBJ2-3; 7 bases align to TRBD2. CDR3 length equals 14 residues. The germline V gene encodes CDR1 MDHEN and CDR2 SYDVKM. CDR3: CACSFGGDTDTQYF. DNA for the CDR3: TGTGCCTGCAGTTTTGGGGGGGATACAGATACGCAGTATTTT. The whole variable domain, remainder taken from reference TRBV28 and TRBJ2-3, is DVKVTQSSRYLVKRTGEKVFLECVQDMDHENMFWYRQDPGLGLRLIYFSYDVKMKEKGDIPEGYSVSREKKERFSLILESASTNQTSMYLCACSFGGDTDTQYFGPGTRLTVL.

The V gene is TRBV4-1, the J gene TRBJ2-7; 14 nucleotides agree with TRBD2. The tail of the sequence fits TRBJ2-5 better, so the J call may be wrong. CDR1 is MGHRA, CDR2 YSYEKL, per germline. This CDR3 spans 19 amino acids. DNA of the CDR3: TGCGCCAGCAGCCAAGATTCCCCGACTAGCGGGGGGGCCGGAGAGACCCAGTACTTC. Its protein is CASSQDSPTSGGAGETQYF.

This chain links TRBV7-9 with TRBJ1-6; D remains unclear. V was clipped by 2 bases and J by 9 bases, with 20 bases between them. Germline V CDR1 and CDR2: SEHNR, FQNEAQ (reference sequence). The CDR3 sequence is 17 residues long. This chain's CDR3 is CASSLQDWGGRRSPLHF. The CDR3 nucleotides read TGTGCCAGCAGCTTACAGGATTGGGGAGGGCGACGTTCACCCCTCCACTTT.

This clonotype was recorded a few times. CDR3 sequence (DNA): TGCGCCAGCAGCTTGGGGGACAGGGGAGCAGATACGCAGTATTTT. It encodes CASSLGDRGADTQYF. This rearrangement joins TRBV5-1 to TRBJ2-3; 10 bases match TRBD1. V gave up 0 bases and J gave up 4 bases; unmatched junction bases: 2. Germline loops: CDR1 SGHRS, CDR2 YFSETQ. This CDR3 comprises 15 residues.

This clonotype was counted a few times. The chain couples TRBV7-9 to TRBJ2-3; D gene uncertain. Germline V gene lookup returns CDR1 SEHNR and CDR2 FQNEAQ (reference sequence). V was cut by 5 bases and J by 10 bases, with 10 bases left in between. This CDR3 is built from 11 residues. The CDR3 here is CASSPTHPQYF. CDR3 in DNA: TGTGCCAGCAGCCCAACGCATCCGCAGTATTTT.

V gene TRBV7-2 combines with J gene TRBJ2-1; a weak D match, TRBD2 (6 bases). CDR1 is SGHTA and CDR2 is FQGNSA in the germline V gene. Trimming shortened V by 5 bases and J by 11 bases, and 16 bases separated the two germline ends. This CDR3 comprises 13 residues. CDR3 coding DNA: TGTGCCAGCAGCGCTCAGGAGGGCCAAAAGCAGTTCTTC. It encodes CASSAQEGQKQFF.

The rearrangement joins TRBV11-2 to TRBJ1-1; TRBD1 might be the D (5 bases). Germline V gene data show CDR1 as SGHAT and CDR2 as FQNNGV. Deletions cut 6 bases from V and 0 bases from J, with 14 bases between. This CDR3 contains 15 residues. The chain's CDR3 is CASRPGWGVNTEAFF. The CDR3 DNA reads as TGTGCCAGCAGACCAGGGTGGGGGGTGAACACTGAAGCTTTCTTT.

V usage is TRBV27 and J usage is TRBJ2-1; 8 bases are a match to TRBD2. With 2 bases clipped from V and 7 bases from J, the junction kept 7 bases outside the gene matches. In germline, CDR1 is MNHEY, CDR2 SMNVEV (reference sequence). The CDR3 extends over 15 amino acids. The CDR3 loop reads CASSLTAGARNEQFF. CDR3 sequence (DNA): TGTGCCAGCAGTTTAACAGCGGGAGCAAGGAATGAGCAGTTCTTC.

This clonotype was counted a few times. This chain links TRBV2 with TRBJ2-3; possible D gene TRBD2, 5 bases. V was clipped by 4 bases and J by 2 bases, with 13 bases between them. This CDR3 is 15 amino acids long. CDR1 is SNHLY, CDR2 FYNNEI, per germline. The CDR3 loop reads CASSAEVPYTDTQYF. As DNA, the CDR3 is TGTGCCAGCAGTGCGGAGGTCCCTTACACAGATACGCAGTATTTT.

V gene TRBV6-5 combines with J gene TRBJ2-2, with D maybe TRBD2 (6 bases). Trimming took off 0 bases at V and 5 bases at J, with 13 bases between the two ends. Germline assignment: CDR1 MNHEY and CDR2 SVGAGI. This CDR3 has 16 residues. CDR3 sequence reads: CASSYSPGVATGELFF. In DNA, the CDR3 is TGTGCCAGCAGTTACTCTCCGGGGGTGGCGACCGGGGAGCTGTTTTTT.

The gene calls are TRBV4-1 and TRBJ2-5; D may be TRBD1 or TRBD2 (6 bases each). The CDR3 is 16 residues long. Germline CDR1 MGHRA, CDR2 YSYEKL. Trimming took 6 bases from V and 0 from J, leaving 17 bases between them. The CDR3 nucleotides are TGCGCCAGCAGTCTAATACAGGGACTGTACCAAGAGACCCAGTACTTC. This sequence encodes CASSLIQGLYQETQYF.

The rearrangement uses TRBV6-5 and TRBJ2-5; D is possibly TRBD1 or TRBD2 (5 bases each). The CDR3 is made up of 11 amino acids. Germline V CDR1 and CDR2: MNHEY, SVGAGI. V was cut by 7 bases and J by 13 bases, with 16 bases left in between. The CDR3 sequence: CASNVGTTTYF. For the CDR3, the DNA is TGTGCCAGCAACGTCGGGACCACCACGTACTTC.

The chain links TRBV6-2 or TRBV6-3 to TRBJ2-1; 10 positions match TRBD2. The CDR3 runs to 14 residues. The germline V gene encodes CDR1 MNHEY and CDR2 SVGEGT. V was pared by 9 bases and J by 7 bases, with 9 bases of the junction left unmatched. In nucleotides, the CDR3 is TGTGCCAGTCGGCTAGCGGGAGTAGGGAATGAGCAGTTCTTC. Translation: CASRLAGVGNEQFF.

Of note for this clonotype: A much larger clonotype is one base distant, so this may be a read error. The chain couples TRBV4-2 to TRBJ2-1, with 10 bases lining up with TRBD2. The J call could be wrong; TRBJ2-7 is a better fit for the DNA end. CDR1 and CDR2 from the germline V gene are LGHNA and YNFKEQ. There are 16 residues in the CDR3. The CDR3: CASSRSGGASYNEQYF. CDR3 DNA: TGTGCCAGCAGCCGGAGCGGGGGGGCGTCATACAATGAGCAGTACTTC.

This chain joins TRBV29-1 and TRBJ2-2; 14 nucleotides align to TRBD2. Losses at the gene ends were 7 bases for V and 7 bases for J; bases not matched to a gene: 2. Germline CDR1 SQVTM, CDR2 ANQGSEA. There are 13 residues in the CDR3. The CDR3: CSAGLAGGGELFF. The CDR3 DNA follows: TGCAGCGCAGGACTAGCGGGGGGCGGGGAGCTGTTTTTT.

This chain joins TRBV20-1 and TRBJ2-7, with D unresolved. Per the germline V gene, CDR1 is DFQATT and CDR2 is SNEGSKA (reference sequence). The V end was cut by 5 bases, the J end by 5 bases, with 13 bases between. The CDR3 covers 12 residues. CDR3 sequence (DNA): TGCAGTGCTTCCAAACCGATTGACGAGCAGTACTTC. Translation: CSASKPIDEQYF.

This clonotype was recorded many times. This chain joins TRBV7-2 and TRBJ2-3, with 7 bases identical to TRBD2. CDR1 SGHTA and CDR2 FQGNSA come from the germline V gene. Trimming at V came to 3 bases and at J to 6 bases, leaving 6 bases not matched to a gene. The length of the CDR3 is 14 residues. The CDR3 DNA reads as TGTGCCAGCAGCTTGGAATGGGGAGGGGATACGCAGTATTTT. It is translated as CASSLEWGGDTQYF.

J is TRBJ1-1 and V is TRBV7-9, with TRBD1 identical over 8 bases. V dropped 5 bases and J dropped 4; count of bases not matched to a gene: 6. This CDR3 spans 14 amino acids. The germline V gene has CDR1 SEHNR and CDR2 FQNEAQ (reference sequence). The CDR3 sequence is CASSKDRESTEAFF. CDR3 bases: TGTGCCAGCAGCAAGGACAGGGAGAGCACTGAAGCTTTCTTT.

This clonotype occurred a few times. The chain uses TRBV5-1 and TRBJ2-1; D not certain. The V gene's germline CDR1 is SGHRS and CDR2 YFSETQ. This CDR3 comprises 16 residues. The V end was cut by 4 bases, the J end by 0 bases, with 14 bases between. The DNA for the CDR3 is TGCGCCAGCAGCCCGGTGCCGTCCAGCTCCTACAATGAGCAGTTCTTC. Translating it yields CASSPVPSSSYNEQFF.

This chain joins TRBV28 and TRBJ2-5; 7 bases are shared with TRBD1. The CDR3 spans 13 residues. Germline V gives CDR1 MDHEN, CDR2 SYDVKM. Trimming at V came to 6 bases and at J to 5 bases, leaving 6 bases not matched to a gene. The CDR3 protein is CASRKQGSETQYF. CDR3 sequence (DNA): TGTGCCAGCAGAAAACAGGGGAGTGAGACCCAGTACTTC.

In this sample, this clonotype turned up a few times. The rearrangement uses TRBV6-2 or TRBV6-3 and TRBJ1-2, with 8 bases that match TRBD1. Germline trimming cut 0 bases from V and 6 bases from J; bases unmatched to any gene: 6. This CDR3 spans 15 amino acids. The germline CDR1 and CDR2 sequences are MNHEY and SVGEGT. CDR3 nucleotides: TGTGCCAGCAGTTACTCGACAGGGGCGGGAGATGGCTACACCTTC. It codes for CASSYSTGAGDGYTF.

At least ten counts were recorded for this clonotype. The rearrangement uses TRBV9 and TRBJ2-7; the D call may be TRBD1 or TRBD2 (5 bases each). This CDR3 is 15 amino acids long. Germline V gene sequence: CDR1 SGDLS, CDR2 YYNGEE. The V end was cut by 1 base, the J end by 0 bases, with 11 bases between. DNA for the CDR3: TGTGCCAGCAGCGTATCAACGGGGCTCTCCTACGAGCAGTACTTC. It specifies CASSVSTGLSYEQYF.

The V call is TRBV20-1, the J call TRBJ2-3, with no clear D. Germline V gene sequence: CDR1 DFQATT, CDR2 SNEGSKA (reference sequence). The germline V and J ends were trimmed by 3 bases and 0 bases, with 4 bases remaining between them. CDR3 length: 12 residues. CDR3 in amino acids: CSASKSTDTQYF. The CDR3 coding sequence is TGCAGTGCTAGTAAGAGCACAGATACGCAGTATTTT.

The chain employs TRBV7-6 and TRBJ2-1, with no clear D. Trimming cost V 4 bases and J 6 bases, with 10 bases left between them. This CDR3 is 13 amino acids long. Germline assignment: CDR1 SGHVS and CDR2 FNYEAQ. The DNA for the CDR3 is TGTGCCAGCAGCTCTGGGTCACTCAATGAGCAGTTCTTC. This translates into CASSSGSLNEQFF.